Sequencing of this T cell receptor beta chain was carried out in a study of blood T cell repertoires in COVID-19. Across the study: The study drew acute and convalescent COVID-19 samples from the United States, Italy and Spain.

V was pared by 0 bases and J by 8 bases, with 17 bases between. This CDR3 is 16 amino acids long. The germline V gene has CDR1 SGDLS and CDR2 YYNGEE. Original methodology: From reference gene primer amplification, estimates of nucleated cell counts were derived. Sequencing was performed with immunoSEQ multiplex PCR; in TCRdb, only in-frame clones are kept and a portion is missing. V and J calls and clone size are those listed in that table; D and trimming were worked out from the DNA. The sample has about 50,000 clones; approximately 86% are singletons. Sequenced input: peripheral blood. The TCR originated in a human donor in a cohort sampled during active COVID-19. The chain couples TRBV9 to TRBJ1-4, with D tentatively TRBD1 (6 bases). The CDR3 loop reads CASSVEDSRLREKLFF. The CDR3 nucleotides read TGTGCCAGCAGCGTAGAGGACAGCCGCCTTCGGGAAAAACTGTTTTTT. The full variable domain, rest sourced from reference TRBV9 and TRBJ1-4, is DSGVTQTPKHLITATGQRVTLRCSPRSGDLSVYWYQQSLDQGLQFLIQYYNGEERAKGNILERFSAQQFPDLHSELNLSSLELGDSALYFCASSVEDSRLREKLFFGSGTQLSVL.